This T cell receptor (beta chain) stems from a study of blood T cell repertoires in COVID-19 (TCRdb year 2020). Some background on the complete study: Samples covering the acute and convalescent phases of COVID-19 were provided by collaborators in the United States, Italy and Spain. The material from the prospective study consisted of cDNA or gDNA derived from T cells, B-cell-depleted T cells, or PBMCs. Deeply sampled blood TCRbeta repertoires from subjects exposed to, actively infected with, or recovered from COVID-19 were included in the dataset. The repertoires were released in a freely available public database intended as a resource for research on the immune response to SARS-CoV-2. Samples were obtained from the ongoing ImmuneRACE study (first 160 participants) and from about 1,300 subjects provided by 6 global collaborators. A de-identified subject ID, COVID-19 status, age in years and sex were almost always included in the sample metadata. Where available, HLA class I and class II types were taken from metadata supplied by the sample provider and were not determined by assay-based typing. Results and caveats for the whole study, not just this receptor: The amount of clinical and demographic metadata varied by source and participant and was provided uncurated.

TCRbeta CDR3 regions were amplified from genomic DNA using the immunoSEQ Assay, a bias-controlled multiplex PCR. The published analysis was carried out like this. Nucleated cell counts per sample were estimated from amplification of reference gene primers within the assay. To quantify the absolute abundance of each unique TCRbeta CDR3 rearrangement, sequence reads were collapsed and filtered. Productive Simpson clonality was computed per sample as the square root of Simpson's diversity index over productive rearrangements. As stored in TCRdb, this immuneACCESS dataset retains in-frame rearrangements with V and J assigned. A fraction of the clones does not appear; measured against another copy, unresolved V genes explain less than half of the discrepancy, and the remainder lacks a known reason. V and J calls plus clone size are reproduced from that table; the DNA served to infer D and trimming. The sample has about 220,000 clones on record, 65% to 90% of them singletons. Of the sample, around 5.4% falls within the top ten clones.

Worth noting for this clone: Its specific antigen is unknown. No quality values exist for individual bases; no much larger clone is one base distant.

Whole blood was collected in K2EDTA tubes by collaborating institutions according to the institutions' own protocols. For TCRbeta analysis, collaborators shipped samples as frozen whole blood, isolated PBMCs, or DNA extracted from either of those sample types. CDR1 and CDR2 (LGHNA, YSLEER) derive from the germline V gene. The germline ends are 13 bases apart after V is trimmed by 0 bases and J by 2 bases. The CDR3 sequence holds 16 residues, the cysteine and phenylalanine included. Just CDR3 DNA is preserved here, 48 bases in frame from base 1. The chain uses TRBV4-3 and TRBJ1-2; the D region possibly corresponds to TRBD1 (5 bases align). The sequence was collected from a human donor in a cohort sampled during active COVID-19. The sequencing input was peripheral blood. CDR3 protein: CASSQDPGSVNYGYTF. The DNA sequence reads TGCGCCAGCAGCCAAGATCCAGGGTCCGTCAACTATGGCTACACCTTC.